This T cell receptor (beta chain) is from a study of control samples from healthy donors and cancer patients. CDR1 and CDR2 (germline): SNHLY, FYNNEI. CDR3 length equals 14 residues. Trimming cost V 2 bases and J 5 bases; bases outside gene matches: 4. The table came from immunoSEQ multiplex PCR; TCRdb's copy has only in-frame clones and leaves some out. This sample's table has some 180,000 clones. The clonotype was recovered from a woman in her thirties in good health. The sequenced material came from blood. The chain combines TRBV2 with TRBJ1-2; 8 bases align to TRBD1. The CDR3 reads CASSETRTGYGYTF. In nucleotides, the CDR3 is TGTGCCAGCAGTGAAACCCGGACAGGGTATGGCTACACCTTC.